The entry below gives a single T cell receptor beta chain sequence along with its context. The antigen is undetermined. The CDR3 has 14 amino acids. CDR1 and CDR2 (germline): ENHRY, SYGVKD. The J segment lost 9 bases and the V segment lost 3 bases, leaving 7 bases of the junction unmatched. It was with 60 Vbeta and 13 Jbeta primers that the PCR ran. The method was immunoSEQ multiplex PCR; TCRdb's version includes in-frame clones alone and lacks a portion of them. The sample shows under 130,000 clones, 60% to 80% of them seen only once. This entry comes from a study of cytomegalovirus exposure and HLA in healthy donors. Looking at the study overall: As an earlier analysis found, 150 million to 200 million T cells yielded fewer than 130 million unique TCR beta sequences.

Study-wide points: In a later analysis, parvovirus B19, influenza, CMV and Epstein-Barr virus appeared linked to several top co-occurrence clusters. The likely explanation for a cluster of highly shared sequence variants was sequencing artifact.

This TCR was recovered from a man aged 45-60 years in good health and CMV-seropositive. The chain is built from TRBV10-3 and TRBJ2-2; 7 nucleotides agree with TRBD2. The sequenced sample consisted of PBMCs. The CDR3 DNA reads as TGTGCCATCAGTGATCTAGCGGACGGCAGGGAGCTGTTTTTT. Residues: CAISDLADGRELFF.